The entry below gives a single TCR beta chain sequence along with its context. As yet, its antigen is unknown. The CDR3 sequence is 16 residues long. V was cut by 5 bases and J by 1 base, with 14 bases left in between. In germline, CDR1 is SGHVS, CDR2 FQNEAQ. The data are from a study of cytomegalovirus exposure and HLA in healthy donors. General study findings and limits: Specificity for CMV antigens was confirmed in vitro for three of the CMV-associated chains. A reported reduction in N-insertions relative to the 666-donor mean was seen in an Asian-associated ancestry cluster in a later analysis. Reportedly, HLA-A and HLA-B alleles of most subjects were accurately predicted from TCR beta.

Primers for the PCR totalled 60 Vbeta and 13 Jbeta. Original processing methods: Later, an analysis found 75 million to 100 million unique TCR beta chains, and around 10 million of these were shared. Data came from immunoSEQ multiplex PCR; TCRdb stores just in-frame clones and leaves some out. That table supplies the V and J calls and clone size; D and trimming were determined from the DNA. Of 95,000 to 150,000 clones in the sample, approximately 15% were seen once. The TCR was taken from a woman under 30 in good health and CMV-seronegative. The genes are TRBV7-8 and TRBJ2-2, with a tentative D call TRBD1 (6 bases). What was sequenced was PBMCs. CDR3 coding DNA: TGTGCCAGCAGCCCTACAGGGTTTAGGAACACCGGGGAGCTGTTTTTT. Its protein is CASSPTGFRNTGELFF.